Following are 20 T cell receptor beta chains from one sample sequenced in a study of T cells after yellow fever vaccination. TCRdb passed the 5' RACE reads through MiXCR, listing each CDR3 protein once. The table lists 600,000 to 750,000 distinct CDR3 sequences, roughly an eighth of them singletons. Sequencing was performed on PBMCs, taken on the day of the yellow fever booster vaccination. These receptors originate from a man between 25 and 39 years old who received the YFV17D yellow fever vaccine.

This clonotype has only a few counts. The chain combines TRBV9 with TRBJ2-7; 9 nucleotides line up with TRBD1. This CDR3 region has 14 residues. The ends lost 2 bases at V and 4 bases at J; junction bases unmatched: 4. In germline, CDR1 is SGDLS, CDR2 YYNGEE. The CDR3, as DNA: TGTGCCAGCAGCGTGGGGACAGGGTGGTACGAGCAGTACTTC. The encoded protein is CASSVGTGWYEQYF.

The chain joins TRBV28 to TRBJ2-2; 7 bases align to TRBD2. CDR1 is MDHEN, CDR2 SYDVKM, per germline. This CDR3 is 14 amino acids long. V lost 6 bases, J lost 7 bases, and 8 bases stayed unmatched. This CDR3 reads CASRVQASGGELFF. The DNA of the CDR3 is TGTGCCAGCAGAGTACAGGCTAGCGGCGGGGAGCTGTTTTTT.

In this sample, this clonotype turned up a few times. The chain uses TRBV7-8 and TRBJ2-7; 11 nucleotides match TRBD1. This CDR3 is 15 amino acids long. The trim removed 2 bases at V and 6 bases at J, leaving 6 bases unmatched. Germline loops: CDR1 SGHVS, CDR2 FQNEAQ. The CDR3 region is CASSLTRTGGSEQYF. CDR3 DNA: TGTGCCAGCAGCTTAACAAGGACAGGGGGCAGCGAGCAGTACTTC.

This clonotype has a handful of counts. The rearrangement links TRBV14 to TRBJ1-2, with D possibly TRBD1 on 6 matching bases. V was trimmed by 5 bases and J by 5 bases, leaving 21 bases between them. Germline V lookup: CDR1 SGHDN, CDR2 FVKESK. CDR3 length equals 16 residues. CDR3 DNA: TGTGCCAGCAGCACTTACAGGGTCGGGAACGAGTATGGCTACACCTTC. Encoded protein: CASSTYRVGNEYGYTF.

This clonotype was observed many times. The rearrangement joins TRBV29-1 to TRBJ2-5, with a tentative D call TRBD2 (6 bases). This CDR3 is 14 amino acids long. V was trimmed by 3 bases and J by 6 bases, leaving 17 bases between them. Germline V lookup: CDR1 SQVTM, CDR2 ANQGSEA. CDR3 DNA sequence: TGCAGCGTTGAGGGGACTCCCGGATCTAAGACCCAGTACTTC. This gives the protein CSVEGTPGSKTQYF. Based on the CDR3 plus reference TRBV29-1 and TRBJ2-5, the full variable domain is SAVISQKPSRDICQRGTSLTIQCQVDSQVTMMFWYRQQPGQSLTLIATANQGSEATYESGFVIDKFPISRPNLTFSTLTVSNMSPEDSSIYLCSVEGTPGSKTQYFGPGTRLLVL.

This clonotype was seen more than once but under ten times. Here the CDR3 DNA reads TGTGCCAGCAGTATTTACGGGGATGAGCAGTTCTTC. It codes for CASSIYGDEQFF. The chain has TRBV27 and TRBJ2-1, with TRBD2 as a possible D gene (5 bases). The CDR3 totals 12 residues. V was trimmed by 5 bases and J by 8 bases, leaving 10 bases between them. In germline, CDR1 is MNHEY, CDR2 SMNVEV (reference sequence).

This clonotype was counted a few times. This chain joins TRBV7-2 and TRBJ2-7; TRBD1 aligns across 7 bases. J gave up 0 bases and V 5 bases, and 7 bases lay outside the gene matches. This CDR3 has 15 amino acids. Germline lookup yields CDR1 SGHTA and CDR2 FQGNSA. The CDR3 DNA follows: TGTGCCAGCAGCGTAATGACAGGGAGCTCCTACGAGCAGTACTTC. It is translated as CASSVMTGSSYEQYF.

The rearrangement joins TRBV28 to TRBJ1-1, with no clear D. This CDR3 has 12 residues. The V gene lost 1 base and the J gene lost 8 bases, with 8 bases spanning the gap. CDR1 and CDR2 (germline): MDHEN, SYDVKM. CDR3 in amino acids: CASSLLGFEAFF. CDR3 in DNA: TGTGCCAGCAGTTTATTAGGGTTCGAAGCTTTCTTT.

The sample holds a few counts of this clonotype. The rearrangement uses TRBV5-5 and TRBJ1-6; D is perhaps TRBD1 (5 bases). Trimming took 0 bases from V and 11 from J, leaving 12 bases between them. The CDR3 runs 14 residues. The germline gives CDR1 SGHKS, CDR2 YYEKEE (reference sequence). Written as DNA, the CDR3 is TGTGCCAGCAGCTTGGAAGGGGCTTCGACACCCCTCCACTTT. This sequence encodes CASSLEGASTPLHF.

There are a few counts of this clonotype. The V gene is TRBV7-8, the J gene TRBJ2-2; D is perhaps TRBD2 (5 bases). V was shortened by 5 bases and J by 9 bases, with 19 bases between the two germline ends. The germline CDR1 and CDR2 sequences are SGHVS and FQNEAQ. The CDR3 has 15 amino acids. CDR3 loop: CASSPLMGRGWELFF. CDR3 DNA: TGTGCCAGCAGCCCTCTTATGGGTCGGGGTTGGGAGCTGTTTTTT.

This chain joins TRBV29-1 and TRBJ2-1, with TRBD2 identical over 8 bases. The CDR3 extends over 14 amino acids. Germline lookup yields CDR1 SQVTM and CDR2 ANQGSEA. V shed 8 bases and J 0 bases; nucleotides not matched to a gene: 6. CDR3 amino acids: CSLGGGSSYNEQFF. As DNA, the CDR3 is TGCAGCCTGGGCGGGGGGAGCTCCTACAATGAGCAGTTCTTC.

This clonotype was counted a few times. The V call is TRBV24-1, the J call TRBJ2-2; D is possibly TRBD1 (6 bases). Germline CDR1 and CDR2: KGHDR and SFDVKD. V shed 3 bases and J shed 1 base, with 8 bases lying between them. The CDR3 covers 15 residues. The CDR3 loop is CATSDHRENTGELFF. The CDR3 DNA is TGTGCCACCAGTGATCACAGGGAGAACACCGGGGAGCTGTTTTTT.

The rearrangement links TRBV11-2 to TRBJ2-1; maybe TRBD1 (5 bases). This CDR3 region has 11 residues. Germline loops: CDR1 SGHAT, CDR2 FQNNGV. Between the trimmed V and J ends, which lost 0 bases and 15 bases, there was a span of 9 bases. The DNA of the CDR3 is TGTGCCAGCAGCTTAGACCAGGGTTGGTTCTTC. This sequence encodes CASSLDQGWFF.

Concerning this clonotype: Being one base from a much bigger clone, this may be a read error. This chain connects TRBV4-1 to TRBJ2-5; no reliable D call. Per germline, CDR1 MGHRA and CDR2 YSYEKL. This CDR3 has 14 residues. The CDR3 region has the DNA TGCGCCAGCAGCCAAGTAACCAGACAAGAGACCCCGTACTTC. As protein: CASSQVTRQETPYF.

This clonotype has more than one count but fewer than ten. The chain has TRBV12-3 or TRBV12-4 and TRBJ2-2; TRBD1 matches 7 bases. V gave up 4 bases and J gave up 5 bases; unmatched junction bases: 1. The CDR3 runs to 13 residues. The CDR3 DNA sequence: TGTGCCAGCAGTTACAGGGGAACCGGGGAGCTGTTTTTT. It translates to CASSYRGTGELFF.

This clonotype was counted only a few times. The rearrangement uses TRBV6-1 and TRBJ1-5; D gene uncertain. Germline-derived CDR1 and CDR2 are MNHNS and SASEGT. CDR3 length: 13 amino acids. The V end was cut by 6 bases, the J end by 7 bases, with 13 bases between. The DNA of the CDR3 is TGTGCCAGCAGAATTCGGCGTGGGCAGCCCCAGCATTTT. Protein: CASRIRRGQPQHF.

This clonotype was seen ten or more times. The V gene is TRBV7-2, the J gene TRBJ2-5, with 7 bases matching TRBD1. With 0 bases clipped from V and 2 bases from J, the junction kept 6 bases outside the gene matches. The CDR3 is 16 amino acids. The germline CDR1 and CDR2 sequences are SGHTA and FQGNSA. In DNA form, the CDR3 reads TGTGCCAGCAGCTTAGCTTGGCCAGGGGGACAAGAGACCCAGTACTTC. Amino acid sequence: CASSLAWPGGQETQYF.

The chain is built from TRBV7-9 and TRBJ2-1; TRBD2 matches 14 bases. CDR1 is SEHNR and CDR2 is FQNEAQ in the germline V gene (reference sequence). This CDR3 contains 16 residues. With V trimmed by 5 bases and J by 5 bases, 5 bases remained unmatched. The CDR3 coding sequence is TGTGCCAGCAGCCAACGGGGACTAGCGGGAGACAATGAGCAGTTCTTC. Protein sequence: CASSQRGLAGDNEQFF.

This clonotype was counted between two and nine times. The rearrangement uses TRBV11-2 and TRBJ2-2, with D maybe TRBD1 (7 bases). This CDR3 comprises 12 residues. The germline V gene encodes CDR1 SGHAT and CDR2 FQNNGV. The germline V and J ends were trimmed by 5 bases and 9 bases, with 10 bases remaining between them. CDR3 in amino acids: CASSGGGRELFF. In nucleotides, the CDR3 is TGTGCCAGCAGCGGAGGGGGCCGGGAGCTGTTTTTT.

This CDR3 is CASSAGQGGEKLFF. The CDR3 DNA reads TGTGCCAGCAGCGCGGGACAGGGGGGTGAAAAACTGTTTTTT. The chain joins TRBV7-9 to TRBJ1-4; 11 bases agree with TRBD1. The germline V gene encodes CDR1 SEHNR and CDR2 FQNEAQ (reference sequence). The CDR3 sequence is 14 residues long. V trimming: 5 bases; J trimming: 7 bases; junction bases outside the gene matches: 3.